This note documents a single TCR beta chain sequence. Its antigen is not yet known. Base-call qualities are not available, and no considerably larger clone is one nucleotide away. The treatment or condition tag for this specimen amounts to: allogeneic hematopoietic cell transplantation with graft depleted of TCRalphabeta T cells and CD19 B cells. The children who served as transplant recipients had been given grafts of TCRalphabeta/CD19-depleted allogeneic hematopoietic cells. V loses 3 bases of germline sequence and J loses 6 bases, and the interval between the two ends is 9 bases. From the cysteine through the phenylalanine, the CDR3 covers 13 amino acids. The CDR3 DNA has 39 bases and is translated from base 1. This record comes from a study of T-cell reconstitution after alpha-beta-depleted transplantation in children (TCRdb year 2016). The study in broad terms: The study quantitatively tracked T-cell immune reconstitution after TCRalphabeta/CD19-depleted allogeneic hematopoietic cell transplantation in children using TCR repertoire profiling.

Study-level results and caveats: In some patients, the high TCRbeta diversity seen at day 60 was put down to recipient T cells and intrathymic progenitors that had survived conditioning. Apparently early alphabetaT-cell count recovery about two months after transplant reportedly relied on only several hundred rapidly expanded clones derived from non-depleted graft cells. Over subsequent months, a decline in hyperexpanded clone frequencies was noted, and after one year, T-cell counts and TCRbeta diversity were mostly ascribed to newly produced T cells.

The library was made by PCR. Instrument on record: Illumina HiSeq 2500. Molecular barcoding was employed in the preparation of TCR libraries, with unique molecular identifiers being used to normalize TCRbeta repertoire quantification. TCRdb reprocessing: public reads trimmed at Q25 with fastp, clones called with MiXCR, in-frame beta chains kept. CDR3 protein duplicates are merged, each entry listing the most common genes and DNA. The sample contains some 260,000 distinct CDR3 sequences, 20% to 30% of them found a single time. In total, the top ten clones hold about 5% of the sample. The TCR comes from a female patient aged 2-10 years who had a stem cell transplant for congenital amegakaryocytic thrombocytopenia, so the T cells may come from the graft donor. The source material was PBMCs, mostly from graft donor cells, sampled 360 days after TCRalphabeta/CD19-depleted stem cell transplant. The rearranged chain carries TRBV12-3 or TRBV12-4 and TRBJ2-1; a confident D gene designation cannot be given. The CDR3 protein is CASSLLGINEQFF. The DNA reads as follows: TGTGCCAGCAGTTTGTTGGGTATCAATGAGCAGTTCTTC.